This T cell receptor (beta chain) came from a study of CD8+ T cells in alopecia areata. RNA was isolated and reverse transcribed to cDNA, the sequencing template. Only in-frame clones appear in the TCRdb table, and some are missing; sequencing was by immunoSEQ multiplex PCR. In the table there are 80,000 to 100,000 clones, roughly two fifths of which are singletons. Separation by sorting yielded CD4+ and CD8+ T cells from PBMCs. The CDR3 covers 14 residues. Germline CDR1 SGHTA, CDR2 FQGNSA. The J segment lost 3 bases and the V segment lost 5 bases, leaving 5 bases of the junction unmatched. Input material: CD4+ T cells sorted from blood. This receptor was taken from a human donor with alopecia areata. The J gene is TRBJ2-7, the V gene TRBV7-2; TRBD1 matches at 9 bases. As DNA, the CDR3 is TGTGCCAGCAGCCCAGGGACAGGGAACTACGAGCAGTACTTC. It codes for CASSPGTGNYEQYF.